This TCR beta chain is drawn from a study of T-cell reconstitution after alpha-beta-depleted transplantation in children. Findings of the study overall: T-cell counts and diversity at one year post-transplant came mainly from newly produced T cells.

This sample's TCRbeta library carried unique molecular identifier barcodes. TCRdb re-derived calls from the PCR reads in MiXCR, one entry per CDR3 protein. The sample contains approximately 500,000 distinct CDR3 sequences, over 25% of which appear only once. There are a few counts of this clonotype. Antigen unknown. Trimming took off 0 bases at V and 2 bases at J, with 14 bases between the two ends. The CDR3 extends over 15 amino acids. Germline V gene lookup returns CDR1 DFQATT and CDR2 SNEGSKA (reference sequence). The chain links TRBV20-1 to TRBJ2-7, with TRBD2 as a possible D gene (6 bases). The starting material was PBMCs, obtained before TCRalphabeta/CD19-depleted stem cell transplant. The TCR sequence derives from a boy in the first two years of life with Wiskott-Aldrich syndrome, due to receive a stem cell transplant. The CDR3 nucleotides are TGCAGTGCTAGAGAAGGAGGGACTGCCACCTACGAGCAGTACTTC. Translation: CSAREGGTATYEQYF.